A selection of T cell receptor beta chains follows, all from one sample in a study of T cell clones after liver transplantation. The assay was immunoSEQ multiplex PCR, and TCRdb's table has in-frame clones only and misses some. The table records 93,000 or so clones, about 88% of them present only once. The sample in question was CD4+ T cells from blood, obtained about 50 months after liver transplant. The receptors come from a human patient who received a liver transplant. Some T cells may trace back to the graft donor. The CDR3 runs from the conserved cysteine through the conserved F or W. The D gene is left open where the match is weak. Clone size is not always given. Where it is, it says once, few, many or a class for expanded clones.

cdr3_nt cdr3_aa clone_size j_call v_call d_call
TGTGCCATCAGTGAGTCCACCCAGGGATCCACCGGGGAGCTGTTTTTT CAISESTQGSTGELFF NA TRBJ2-2 TRBV10-3 NA
TGCGCCAGCAGCTTGACCGGGGACGAGCAGTACTTC CASSLTGDEQYF once TRBJ2-7 TRBV5-1 NA
TGCGCCAGCAGCTCGGGACTAGCGGGAGTCAATGAGCAGTTCTTC CASSSGLAGVNEQFF NA TRBJ2-1 TRBV5-1 TRBD2
TGTGCCGTCGGGACAGGGCTTTCGAACACTGAAGCTTTCTTT CAVGTGLSNTEAFF NA TRBJ1-1 TRBV30 TRBD1
TGTGCCACCAGCCCCCCTAGAGAAAAACTGTTTTTT CATSPPREKLFF once TRBJ1-4 TRBV15 NA
TGTGCCAGTAGTACAACACAAGCTTATCAGCCCCAGCATTTT CASSTTQAYQPQHF medium-sized TRBJ1-5 TRBV19 NA
TGTGCCAGCAGCCCCGGGAGCCAAGAGACCCAGTACTTC CASSPGSQETQYF NA TRBJ2-5 TRBV7-3 NA
TGCGCCAGCGGTAATGGAAAGACCCAGTACTTC CASGNGKTQYF NA TRBJ2-5 TRBV5-1 NA
TGTGCCAGCAGCCCACAAGCTAAACAGGGGTTGAACACTGAAGCTTTCTTT CASSPQAKQGLNTEAFF few TRBJ1-1 TRBV4-2 TRBD1
TGCGCCAGCAGTCGTCCGGGGGGACAGGGTCTCTACGAGCAGTACTTC CASSRPGGQGLYEQYF many TRBJ2-7 TRBV4-1 TRBD1
TGTGCCAGCAGCGTAGAGGGACTCGGTTCTCCCACGCAGTATTTT CASSVEGLGSPTQYF NA TRBJ2-3 TRBV9 NA
TGTGCCAGCAGCCACGCCAGGACTAGCGGGGACTCCTACGAGCAGTACTTC CASSHARTSGDSYEQYF NA TRBJ2-7 TRBV4-2 TRBD2
TGTGCCAGCAGTCCCTTAGGGGCCTTGGGCCTCTACAATGAGCAGTTCTTC CASSPLGALGLYNEQFF few TRBJ2-1 TRBV27 NA
TGTGCCAGCAGCGCCCCGGGACAAGGGACCCCTTCAACTAACTATGGCTACACCTTC CASSAPGQGTPSTNYGYTF few TRBJ1-2 TRBV7-3 NA
TGTGCCAGCAGCTCACCGGGACAGGGAAGAGATACGCAGTATTTT CASSSPGQGRDTQYF NA TRBJ2-3 TRBV6-1 TRBD1
TGCGCCAGCAGCTTGGCGGCGGCAGCTAACTATGGCTACACCTTC CASSLAAAANYGYTF once TRBJ1-2 TRBV5-1 NA
TGTGCCAGCAGTTCAGCGGGAGGGCGGGGTATAAGGTACGAGCAGTACTTC CASSSAGGRGIRYEQYF NA TRBJ2-7 TRBV27 TRBD2
TGTGCCAGCAGTTCCCTGACGGCGGATCATGGAAACACCATATATTTT CASSSLTADHGNTIYF NA TRBJ1-3 TRBV27 NA
TGTGCCAGCAGCTTAGTATCGGGGGCAACTAATGAAAAACTGTTTTTT CASSLVSGATNEKLFF NA TRBJ1-4 TRBV7-9 NA
TGCGCCAGCAGCCCCCGGGACCCGAGCTCTGGGGCCAACGTCCTGACTTTC CASSPRDPSSGANVLTF NA TRBJ2-6 TRBV5-1 NA
TGTGCCAGCAGCTTATCCCAGGAGTCCCAACTGTTTTTT CASSLSQESQLFF NA TRBJ1-4 TRBV7-2 NA
TGTGCCAGCAGTGGACAGGGATCCTCCTACGAGCAGTACTTC CASSGQGSSYEQYF NA TRBJ2-7 TRBV2 TRBD1
TGCGCCAGCAGCCTCACATTGGGCGGGGGTGGAGATACGCAGTATTTT CASSLTLGGGGDTQYF once TRBJ2-3 TRBV5-1 TRBD2
TGTGCCAGCAGCTTAGTCACTCAGGGAGCGGGAAACATTCAGTACTTC CASSLVTQGAGNIQYF NA TRBJ2-4 TRBV7-6 NA
TGCGCCAGCAGCTCCCTAGAGGGGGAGGGAGAGACCCAGTACTTC CASSSLEGEGETQYF NA TRBJ2-5 TRBV5-1 NA
TGTGCCAGCAGTCGTTTCCAACAGCTCACCGGGGAGCTGTTTTTT CASSRFQQLTGELFF NA TRBJ2-2 TRBV27 NA
TGTGCCAGCAGTGATTCCGCAGCGGCTTACTATGGCTACACCTTC CASSDSAAAYYGYTF NA TRBJ1-2 TRBV25-1 NA
TGTGCCAGCTCTCCCGGGGGGAGCTCCTACGAGCAGTACTTC CASSPGGSSYEQYF NA TRBJ2-7 TRBV18 TRBD2
TGTGCCAGCAGCGCTGGGGGGGTAGGCCATGGCTACACCTTC CASSAGGVGHGYTF NA TRBJ1-2 TRBV9 NA
TGCAGCGTTGAGGAAAGCCTAGGAGGGCTGGAGACCCAGTACTTC CSVEESLGGLETQYF NA TRBJ2-5 TRBV29-1 NA
TGTGCCTGGAGTGCCCGCTCCATCGAGCAGTACTTC CAWSARSIEQYF NA TRBJ2-7 TRBV30 NA
TGTGCCAGCAGTCGACAGGGTACTCAGCAGTACTTC CASSRQGTQQYF NA TRBJ2-7 TRBV6-1 TRBD1
TGTGCCAGCAGTACCCCGGGATACTCCACCGGGGAGCTGTTTTTT CASSTPGYSTGELFF few TRBJ2-2 TRBV6-5 NA
TGTGCCAGCAGTGAATACGGGACGGGGTCCTATGGCTACACCTTC CASSEYGTGSYGYTF few TRBJ1-2 TRBV6-1 NA
TGTGCCAGCAGTCCCTCCGGTGGCCCCCAGCATTTT CASSPSGGPQHF NA TRBJ1-5 TRBV27 NA
TGTGCCAGCATGGGCGGGAGATTCAACTACGAGCAGTACTTC CASMGGRFNYEQYF NA TRBJ2-7 TRBV6-1 TRBD2
TGTGCCAGCAGAGGGACAGCTCAAAACACCATATATTTT CASRGTAQNTIYF once TRBJ1-3 TRBV25-1 TRBD1
TGCAGCGTTGTGACCGATCTAAACATTCAGTACTTC CSVVTDLNIQYF NA TRBJ2-4 TRBV29-1 NA
TGTGCCAGCAGTGTCAGCGGGCGGAATGAGCAGTTCTTC CASSVSGRNEQFF NA TRBJ2-1 TRBV25-1 NA
TGCAGCGCTGCAGGGTATGAAGCTTTCTTT CSAAGYEAFF NA TRBJ1-1 TRBV29-1 NA
TGTGCCAGTAGTATCGCAGACTACGAGCAGTACTTC CASSIADYEQYF NA TRBJ2-7 TRBV19 NA
TGTGCCAGCAGTTGGACTAGCGGGAAAGAGACCCAGTACTTC CASSWTSGKETQYF once TRBJ2-5 TRBV9 TRBD2
TGTGCCTGGAGTGCGTCTAGCGGAATCGACGAGCAGTACTTC CAWSASSGIDEQYF NA TRBJ2-7 TRBV30 TRBD2
TGTGCCAGCAGCAGACAGGGGGCCGCTCCCAAGCATTTT CASSRQGAAPKHF NA TRBJ1-5 TRBV7-9 TRBD1
TGTGCCAGCAGTGCCGGACAGGGCGTTGGCAATCAGCCCCAGCATTTT CASSAGQGVGNQPQHF NA TRBJ1-5 TRBV6-1 TRBD1
TGTGCCAGCAGCTTAGCCGGGAAGAACACTGAAGCTTTCTTT CASSLAGKNTEAFF NA TRBJ1-1 TRBV7-9 NA
TGTGCCAGCAGTTTCCTCTTGACAGGGAGGGACTATGGCTACACCTTC CASSFLLTGRDYGYTF NA TRBJ1-2 TRBV28 TRBD1
TGCAGTGCTAAACGCAGGGGAGGCTACACCTTC CSAKRRGGYTF NA TRBJ1-2 TRBV20-1 NA
TGCGCCAGCAGCTCCGGACAGGGAGGTGAAAAACTGTTTTTT CASSSGQGGEKLFF NA TRBJ1-4 TRBV5-1 TRBD1
TGTGCCTGGAGCCAAGGGATGTTAAATCAGCCCCAGCATTTT CAWSQGMLNQPQHF once TRBJ1-5 TRBV30 NA
TGTGCCAGCAGCTTTGGGCGGGGGGGCGTTGAGACCCAGTACTTC CASSFGRGGVETQYF NA TRBJ2-5 TRBV7-2 TRBD2
TGTGCCAGTACGCCACGGGGGGAAGGGGGCACTGAAGCTTTCTTT CASTPRGEGGTEAFF NA TRBJ1-1 TRBV19 NA
TGTGCCAGCAGCCCCTCGTTAGGACCCGGGACCCAGTACTTC CASSPSLGPGTQYF NA TRBJ2-5 TRBV28 NA
TGTGCCAGCAGCTTAGAGGGGGCGCAAAATTCACCCCTCCACTTT CASSLEGAQNSPLHF NA TRBJ1-6 TRBV7-9 TRBD1